Below, 5 T cell receptor beta chains from the same sample are listed, as sequenced in a study of blood T cell repertoires in COVID-19. The repertoire was sequenced with immunoSEQ multiplex PCR; TCRdb's copy has only in-frame clones and lacks some. In the table there are over 150,000 clones, around four fifths of which are singletons. The specimen sequenced was peripheral blood. These receptors originate from a woman of 80 years or more with acute or convalescent COVID-19.

In regard to this clone: The sample carries other DNA sequences with the same CDR3. The rearrangement links TRBV4-1 to TRBJ2-7, with 11 bases lining up with TRBD1. Trimming at V came to 0 bases and at J to 7 bases, leaving 8 bases not matched to a gene. The CDR3 is made up of 16 amino acids. The germline V gene has CDR1 MGHRA and CDR2 YSYEKL. As DNA, the CDR3 is TGCGCCAGCAGCCAAGATCCCGGACAGGGGGCGAGGGAGCAGTACTTC. Translating it yields CASSQDPGQGAREQYF.

The chain carries TRBV25-1 and TRBJ1-1; D not certain. The germline V and J ends were trimmed by 6 bases and 8 bases, with 16 bases remaining between them. This CDR3 has 13 amino acids. Per germline, CDR1 MGHDK and CDR2 SYGVNS. The DNA for the CDR3 is TGTGCCAGCAGGCCTGACGTTTCAGCGGAAGCTTTCTTT. Its protein is CASRPDVSAEAFF.

This clone was picked up one time. The chain joins TRBV5-1 to TRBJ1-1; D remains unclear. Germline V gene data show CDR1 as SGHRS and CDR2 as YFSETQ. The V and J ends lost 0 bases and 6 bases respectively, with 15 bases between them. There are 15 residues in the CDR3. The CDR3 coding sequence is TGCGCCAGCAGCTTGGCCCCCTTTGACGGGTCTGAAGCTTTCTTT. It translates to CASSLAPFDGSEAFF.

Here the CDR3 reads CASSSQTGDTEAFF. The DNA for the CDR3 is TGTGCCAGCAGCTCCCAGACAGGGGACACTGAAGCTTTCTTT. The gene calls are TRBV7-9 and TRBJ1-1; TRBD1 aligns across 8 bases. The CDR3 runs 14 residues. J gave up 3 bases and V 4 bases, and 4 bases lay outside the gene matches. Germline V CDR1 and CDR2: SEHNR, FQNEAQ (reference sequence).

The gene calls are TRBV9 and TRBJ2-5; 7 bases map to TRBD2. The CDR3 totals 15 residues. Trimming took 4 bases from V and 1 from J; bases not matched to a gene: 7. CDR1 is SGDLS and CDR2 is YYNGEE in the germline V gene. This chain's CDR3 is CASSPHGTIQETQYF. The CDR3 DNA reads as TGTGCCAGCAGCCCACACGGGACTATCCAAGAGACCCAGTACTTC.